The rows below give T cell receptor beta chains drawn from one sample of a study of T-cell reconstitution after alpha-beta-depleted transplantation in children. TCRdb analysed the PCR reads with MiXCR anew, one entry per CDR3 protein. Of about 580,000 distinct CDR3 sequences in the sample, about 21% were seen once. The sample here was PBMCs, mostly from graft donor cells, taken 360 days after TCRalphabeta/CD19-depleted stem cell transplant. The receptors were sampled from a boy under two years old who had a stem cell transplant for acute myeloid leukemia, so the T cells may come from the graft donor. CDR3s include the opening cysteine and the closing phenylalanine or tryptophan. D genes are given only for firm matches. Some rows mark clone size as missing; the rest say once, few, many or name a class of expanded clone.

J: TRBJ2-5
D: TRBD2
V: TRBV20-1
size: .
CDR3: CSARAGLAGGPIGTQYF
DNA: TGCAGTGCTAGAGCGGGACTAGCGGGGGGGCCAATCGGGACCCAGTACTTC

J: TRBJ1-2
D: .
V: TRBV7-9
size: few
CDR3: CASSSGDYYGYTF
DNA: TGTGCCAGCAGCTCAGGGGACTACTATGGCTACACCTTC

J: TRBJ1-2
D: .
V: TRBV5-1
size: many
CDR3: CASSLDRAEKGYTF
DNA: TGCGCCAGCAGCTTGGACAGGGCAGAGAAAGGCTACACCTTC

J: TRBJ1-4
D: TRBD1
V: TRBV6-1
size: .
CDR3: CASSGGGDGEKLFF
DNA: TGTGCCAGCAGTGGAGGGGGCGATGGCGAAAAACTGTTTTTT

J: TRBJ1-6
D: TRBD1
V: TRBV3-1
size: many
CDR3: CATSAGGMLSVSSPLHF
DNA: TGTGCCACTTCGGCAGGGGGGATGTTGAGTGTTAGTTCACCCCTCCACTTT

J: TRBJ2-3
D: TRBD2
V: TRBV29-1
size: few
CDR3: CSVLAGASFTDTQYF
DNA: TGCAGCGTTCTAGCGGGGGCCTCTTTCACAGATACGCAGTATTTT

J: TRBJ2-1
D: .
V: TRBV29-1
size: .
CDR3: CSVGLPPDEQFF
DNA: TGCAGCGTTGGCCTCCCACCGGATGAGCAGTTCTTC

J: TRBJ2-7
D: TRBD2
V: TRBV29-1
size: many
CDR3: CSVEGSGGTSYEQYF
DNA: TGCAGCGTTGAGGGTAGCGGGGGGACGTCCTACGAGCAGTACTTC

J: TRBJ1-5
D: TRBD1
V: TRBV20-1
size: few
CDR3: CSARTGWNNQPQHF
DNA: TGCAGTGCTAGGACAGGGTGGAACAATCAGCCCCAGCATTTT

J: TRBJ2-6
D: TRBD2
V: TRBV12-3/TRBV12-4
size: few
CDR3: CASERGKGTGANVLTF
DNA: TGTGCCAGCGAGCGGGGGAAGGGGACTGGGGCCAACGTCCTGACTTTC

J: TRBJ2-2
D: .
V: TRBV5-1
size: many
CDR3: CASSLERVGGELFF
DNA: TGCGCCAGCAGCTTGGAACGAGTGGGCGGGGAGCTGTTTTTT

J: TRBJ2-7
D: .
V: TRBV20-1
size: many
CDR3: CSARDPGGNYEQYF
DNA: TGCAGTGCTAGAGATCCTGGGGGGAACTACGAGCAGTACTTC

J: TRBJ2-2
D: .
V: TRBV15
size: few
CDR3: CATSRAQGTGELFF
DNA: TGTGCCACCAGCAGAGCACAGGGAACCGGGGAGCTGTTTTTT

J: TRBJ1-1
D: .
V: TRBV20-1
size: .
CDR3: CSARGIPPEAFF
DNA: TGCAGTGCTAGGGGGATCCCCCCTGAAGCTTTCTTT

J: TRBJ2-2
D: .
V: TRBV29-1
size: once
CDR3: CSVVRAGAGELFF
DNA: TGCAGCGTTGTTCGGGCTGGGGCCGGGGAGCTGTTTTTT

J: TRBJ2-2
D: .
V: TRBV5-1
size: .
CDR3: CASSFKSNTGELFF
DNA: TGCGCCAGCAGCTTTAAGTCGAACACCGGGGAGCTGTTTTTT

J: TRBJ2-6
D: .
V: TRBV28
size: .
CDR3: CASCLLGAGANVLTF
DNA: TGTGCCAGCTGTCTATTAGGGGCCGGGGCCAACGTCCTGACTTTC

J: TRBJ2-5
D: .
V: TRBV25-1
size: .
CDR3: CASSESPVQETQYF
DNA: TGTGCCAGCAGTGAATCACCGGTACAAGAGACCCAGTACTTC

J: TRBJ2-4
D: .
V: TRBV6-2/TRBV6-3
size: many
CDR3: CASSYSPGLVDLAKNIQYF
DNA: TGTGCCAGCAGTTACTCCCCCGGGTTGGTCGACCTAGCCAAAAACATTCAGTACTTC

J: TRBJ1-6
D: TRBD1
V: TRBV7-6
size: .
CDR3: CASSLALGQGTSPLHF
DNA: TGTGCCAGCAGCTTAGCGCTGGGACAGGGGACCTCACCCCTCCACTTT

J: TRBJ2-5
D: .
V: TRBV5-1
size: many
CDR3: CASSLTSPWWETQYF
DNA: TGCGCCAGCAGCTTAACTAGTCCTTGGTGGGAGACCCAGTACTTC

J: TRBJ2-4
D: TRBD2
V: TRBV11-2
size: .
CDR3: CASSPRLRWTSGGLAKNIQYF
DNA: TGTGCCAGCAGCCCGCGTTTGCGTTGGACTAGCGGGGGGTTAGCCAAAAACATTCAGTACTTC

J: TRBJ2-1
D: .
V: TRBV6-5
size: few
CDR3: CASRRLGHEQFF
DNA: TGTGCCAGCAGGCGACTGGGTCATGAGCAGTTCTTC

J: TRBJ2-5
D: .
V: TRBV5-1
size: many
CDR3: CASSLRQDGETQYF
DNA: TGCGCCAGCAGCTTGAGGCAGGATGGGGAGACCCAGTACTTC

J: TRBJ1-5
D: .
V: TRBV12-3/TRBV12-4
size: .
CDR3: CASRAVSGNQPQHF
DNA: TGTGCCAGCAGGGCCGTATCAGGCAATCAGCCCCAGCATTTT

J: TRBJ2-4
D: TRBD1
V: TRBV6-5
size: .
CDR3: CASSYSTGRDGLAKNIQYF
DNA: TGTGCCAGCAGTTACTCGACAGGGCGAGATGGTTTAGCCAAAAACATTCAGTACTTC

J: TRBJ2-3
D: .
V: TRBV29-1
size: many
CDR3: CSVVLYTDTQYF
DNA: TGCAGCGTTGTATTATACACAGATACGCAGTATTTT

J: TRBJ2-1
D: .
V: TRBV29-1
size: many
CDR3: CSVCRHIRGAHNEQFF
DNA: TGCAGCGTTTGCAGGCACATAAGAGGGGCCCACAATGAGCAGTTCTTC

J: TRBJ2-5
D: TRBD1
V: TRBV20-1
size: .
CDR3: CSASGVDQGQLLRETQYF
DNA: TGCAGTGCTAGTGGGGTAGACCAGGGACAGCTCCTGCGGGAGACCCAGTACTTC

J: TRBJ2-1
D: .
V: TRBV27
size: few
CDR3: CASSFSGDPANEQFF
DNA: TGTGCCAGCAGTTTTTCGGGGGACCCGGCGAATGAGCAGTTCTTC

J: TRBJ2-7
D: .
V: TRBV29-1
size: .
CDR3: CSVEDTLTGYEQYF
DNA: TGCAGCGTTGAAGATACCCTTACTGGCTACGAGCAGTACTTC

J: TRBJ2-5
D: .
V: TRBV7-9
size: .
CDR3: CASSLVAVLQETQYF
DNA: TGTGCCAGCAGCTTAGTGGCAGTACTACAAGAGACCCAGTACTTC

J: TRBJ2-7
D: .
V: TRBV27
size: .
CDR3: CASSPSFHEQYF
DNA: TGTGCCAGCAGTCCTTCGTTCCACGAGCAGTACTTC

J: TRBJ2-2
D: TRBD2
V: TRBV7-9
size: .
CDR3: CASSSGTSGPNTGELFF
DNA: TGTGCCAGCAGTTCCGGGACTAGCGGGCCGAACACCGGGGAGCTGTTTTTT

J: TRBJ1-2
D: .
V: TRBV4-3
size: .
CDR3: CASSQGSDRLDGYTF
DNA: TGCGCCAGCAGCCAAGGCAGTGACCGACTGGATGGCTACACCTTC

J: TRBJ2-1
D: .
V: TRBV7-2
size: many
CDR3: CASSFSDSYNEQFF
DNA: TGTGCCAGCAGCTTCTCTGACTCCTACAATGAGCAGTTCTTC

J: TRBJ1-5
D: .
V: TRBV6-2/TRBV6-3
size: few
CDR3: CASSRDGELNQPQHF
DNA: TGTGCCAGCAGCAGGGATGGGGAGCTGAATCAGCCCCAGCATTTT

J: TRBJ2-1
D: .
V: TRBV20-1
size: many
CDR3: CSATGVVGFNEQFF
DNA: TGCAGTGCTACAGGGGTGGTGGGTTTTAATGAGCAGTTCTTC

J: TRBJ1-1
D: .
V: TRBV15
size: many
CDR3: CATSRVGSPMVGAFF
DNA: TGTGCCACCAGCAGAGTGGGCTCCCCAATGGTCGGAGCTTTCTTT

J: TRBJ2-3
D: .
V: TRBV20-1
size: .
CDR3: CSASVSVSGDTQYF
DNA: TGCAGTGCCTCTGTTAGCGTCTCTGGGGATACGCAGTATTTT

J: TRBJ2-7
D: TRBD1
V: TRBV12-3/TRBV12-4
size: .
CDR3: CASSLPGQGGEQYF
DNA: TGTGCCAGCAGCCTACCGGGACAGGGAGGCGAGCAGTACTTC